These 10 T cell receptor beta chains came from one sample sequenced in a study of T cell responses to AZD1222 COVID-19 vaccine. Sequenced by immunoSEQ multiplex PCR; TCRdb stores in-frame clones only, minus some. The sample shows about 150,000 clones, less than 95% of them seen only once. The sample was peripheral blood, taken on day 0 of AZD1222 vaccination. Every receptor here comes from an adult in good health.

The chain carries TRBV5-1 and TRBJ1-1, with D possibly TRBD1 on 5 matching bases. Germline V lookup: CDR1 SGHRS, CDR2 YFSETQ. The CDR3 is made up of 14 amino acids. Trimming removed 1 base at V and 2 bases at J, with 9 bases between. CDR3 sequence (DNA): TGCGCCAGCAGCTTGAGCAGGGAAAACACTGAAGCTTTCTTT. It yields the protein CASSLSRENTEAFF.

V and J are TRBV19 and TRBJ1-2; 7 bases are shared with TRBD1. V gave up 9 bases and J gave up 4 bases; unmatched junction bases: 20. The CDR3 consists of 17 residues. Per the germline V gene, CDR1 is LNHDA and CDR2 is SQIVND (reference sequence). The CDR3 reads CASLPPPGGGASYGYTF. CDR3 in DNA: TGTGCCAGCCTTCCCCCTCCTGGAGGGGGCGCAAGCTATGGCTACACCTTC.

J is TRBJ2-1 and V is TRBV3-1 (or the pseudogene TRBV3-2); 12 nucleotides agree with TRBD2. Per the germline V gene, CDR1 is LGHDT and CDR2 is YNNKEL (reference sequence). V shed 2 bases, J shed 9 bases, and the junction held 5 bases outside the gene matches. The CDR3 covers 15 residues. As DNA, the CDR3 is TGTGCCAGCAGCCAACCTAGCGGGAGGGTAAGTGAGCAGTTCTTC. It is translated as CASSQPSGRVSEQFF.

This sequence joins TRBV10-2 and TRBJ1-4; tentatively, D is TRBD1 (6 bases). Trimming took off 6 bases at V and 5 bases at J, with 13 bases between the two ends. The germline V gene encodes CDR1 WSHSY and CDR2 SAAADI. This CDR3 has 14 residues. The CDR3 is CASSARGLNEKLFF. DNA of the CDR3: TGCGCCAGCAGCGCCCGGGGGCTAAATGAAAAACTGTTTTTT.

The rearrangement uses TRBV23-1 and TRBJ2-1; D not certain. TRBV23-1 is reported as an ORF; its role is uncertain. This CDR3 has 14 residues. Deletions cut 3 bases from V and 8 bases from J, with 14 bases between. CDR3 protein: CASSQSPRPDEQFF. The CDR3 DNA reads as TGCGCCAGCAGTCAGAGTCCCCGGCCGGATGAGCAGTTCTTC.

In its sample, this clone was seen once. Other DNA variants within this sample encode the same CDR3. This chain connects TRBV9 to TRBJ2-2; no reliable D call. The CDR3 loop spans 12 amino acids. Germline CDR1 is SGDLS and CDR2 is YYNGEE. V lost 4 bases to trimming and J lost 2 bases, with 3 bases between them. CDR3 nucleotide sequence: TGTGCCAGCAGCCCCAACACCGGGGAGCTGTTTTTT. Its protein product is CASSPNTGELFF.

J is TRBJ2-1 and V is TRBV9; 15 bases are a match to TRBD2. V lost 3 bases, J lost 8 bases, and 3 bases stayed unmatched. The CDR3 extends over 15 amino acids. Germline lookup yields CDR1 SGDLS and CDR2 YYNGEE. The CDR3 loop is CASSGGLAGGHEQFF. CDR3 in DNA: TGTGCCAGCAGCGGCGGACTAGCGGGAGGGCATGAGCAGTTCTTC.

The chain couples TRBV3-1 (or the pseudogene TRBV3-2) to TRBJ2-1, with TRBD2 as a possible D gene (6 bases). This CDR3 region has 15 residues. V lost 6 bases and J lost 7, with 19 bases in between. Germline V gives CDR1 LGHDT, CDR2 YNNKEL (reference sequence). The CDR3 DNA reads TGTGCCAGCAGACCTCGGGGGTCCTTAATAAATGAGCAGTTCTTC. This encodes CASRPRGSLINEQFF.

The chain carries TRBV6-2 or TRBV6-3 and TRBJ1-1, with no clear D. Germline CDR1 is MNHEY and CDR2 is SVGEGT. The CDR3 is 14 amino acids. V was cut by 0 bases and J by 4 bases, with 9 bases left in between. The CDR3 reads CASSYSGRRTEAFF. CDR3 bases: TGTGCCAGCAGTTACTCAGGGCGTCGCACTGAAGCTTTCTTT.

The rearrangement joins TRBV3-1 (or the pseudogene TRBV3-2) to TRBJ1-5, with TRBD1 matching 9 bases. The germline gives CDR1 LGHDT, CDR2 YNNKEL (reference sequence). The junction had 5 bases not matched to a gene; V was cut back by 1 base and J by 1 base. The length of the CDR3 is 17 residues. In nucleotides, the CDR3 is TGTGCCAGCAGCCAAGCTTCCGGGACAGGGAGCAATCAGCCCCAGCATTTT. It specifies CASSQASGTGSNQPQHF.